Listed here are 7 T cell receptor beta chains from one sample, sequenced in a study of cytomegalovirus exposure and HLA in healthy donors. Primers for the PCR totalled 60 Vbeta and 13 Jbeta. Only in-frame clones appear in the TCRdb table, and some are missing; sequencing was by immunoSEQ multiplex PCR. Of fewer than 110,000 clones listed, 79% are singletons. Sequenced material: PBMCs. The receptors derive from a man aged 45-60 years in good health and CMV-seropositive.

This chain uses TRBV7-2 with TRBJ2-1; 13 bases line up with TRBD2. CDR1 and CDR2 from the germline V gene are SGHTA and FQGNSA. The CDR3 runs 17 residues. Losses at the gene ends were 0 bases for V and 6 bases for J; bases not matched to a gene: 5. CDR3 DNA: TGTGCCAGCAGCTTAGCCCTACTAGCGGGAGGGTTCAATGAGCAGTTCTTC. As protein: CASSLALLAGGFNEQFF. The variable domain in full, completed from reference TRBV7-2 and TRBJ2-1, reads GAGVSQSPSNKVTEKGKDVELRCDPISGHTALYWYRQSLGQGLEFLIYFQGNSAPDKSGLPSDRFSAERTGGSVSTLTIQRTQQEDSAVYLCASSLALLAGGFNEQFFGPGTRLTVL.

This chain joins TRBV13 and TRBJ2-3; 8 positions agree with TRBD2. Trimming took 5 bases from V and 4 from J; bases not matched to a gene: 5. Germline CDR1 and CDR2: PRHDT and FYEKMQ (reference sequence). CDR3 length: 14 amino acids. The CDR3 reads CASSQRERADTQYF. CDR3 sequence (DNA): TGTGCCAGCAGCCAGCGGGAGAGGGCAGATACGCAGTATTTT.

Turning to this clone: Other nucleotide sequences from this sample produce the same CDR3. The genes are TRBV10-3 and TRBJ1-5, with D tentatively TRBD1 (6 bases). The CDR3 has 14 residues. Germline V gene data show CDR1 as ENHRY and CDR2 as SYGVKD. Trimming shortened V by 8 bases and J by 4 bases, and 15 bases separated the two germline ends. CDR3 sequence reads: CAIRGQGGNQPQHF. Written as DNA, the CDR3 is TGTGCCATCCGGGGGCAGGGAGGGAATCAGCCCCAGCATTTT.

The V gene is TRBV19, the J gene TRBJ1-5, with 12 bases that match TRBD1. Germline V lookup: CDR1 LNHDA, CDR2 SQIVND (reference sequence). V lost 3 bases and J lost 6; bases outside the gene matches: 3. The CDR3 loop spans 15 amino acids. In DNA form, the CDR3 reads TGTGCCAGTAGTATGGGACAGGGGGCTGGTCAGCCCCAGCATTTT. Protein product: CASSMGQGAGQPQHF.

CDR3 sequence: CASSYSSPLVDNEQFF. The CDR3 region has the DNA TGTGCCAGCAGTTACTCGTCACCACTTGTCGACAATGAGCAGTTCTTC. This rearrangement joins TRBV6-5 to TRBJ2-1; D not certain. CDR3 length: 16 residues. CDR1 is MNHEY and CDR2 is SVGAGI in the germline V gene. V was cut by 0 bases and J by 5 bases, with 14 bases left in between.

The rearrangement joins TRBV12-2 to TRBJ2-7; the table's D call of TRBD2 was not tested on the DNA. TRBV12-2 is a listed pseudogene. The CDR3 runs 15 residues. The CDR3 region is CASRLMTGEKDEQYF. The CDR3 nucleotides read TGTGCAAGTCGCCTCATGACGGGGGAGAAGGACGAGCAGTACTTC.

This chain connects TRBV6-1 to TRBJ2-1; TRBD2 matches 7 bases. CDR1 is MNHNS, CDR2 SASEGT, per germline. V was clipped by 4 bases and J by 7 bases; unmatched bases: 4. The CDR3 sequence is 13 residues long. The CDR3 protein is CASSVEGGNEQFF. The CDR3 DNA follows: TGTGCCAGCAGTGTTGAGGGAGGGAATGAGCAGTTCTTC.